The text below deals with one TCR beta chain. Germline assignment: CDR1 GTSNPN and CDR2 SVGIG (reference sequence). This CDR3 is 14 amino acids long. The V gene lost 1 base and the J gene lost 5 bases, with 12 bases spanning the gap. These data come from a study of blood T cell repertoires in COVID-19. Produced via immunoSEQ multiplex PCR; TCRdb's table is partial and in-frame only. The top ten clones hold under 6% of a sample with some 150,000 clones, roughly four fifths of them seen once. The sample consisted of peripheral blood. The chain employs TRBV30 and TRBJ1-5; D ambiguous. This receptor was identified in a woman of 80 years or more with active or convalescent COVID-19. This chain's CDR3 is CAWSGLSRDQPQHF. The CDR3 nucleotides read TGTGCCTGGAGTGGTTTGTCCCGGGATCAGCCCCAGCATTTT.